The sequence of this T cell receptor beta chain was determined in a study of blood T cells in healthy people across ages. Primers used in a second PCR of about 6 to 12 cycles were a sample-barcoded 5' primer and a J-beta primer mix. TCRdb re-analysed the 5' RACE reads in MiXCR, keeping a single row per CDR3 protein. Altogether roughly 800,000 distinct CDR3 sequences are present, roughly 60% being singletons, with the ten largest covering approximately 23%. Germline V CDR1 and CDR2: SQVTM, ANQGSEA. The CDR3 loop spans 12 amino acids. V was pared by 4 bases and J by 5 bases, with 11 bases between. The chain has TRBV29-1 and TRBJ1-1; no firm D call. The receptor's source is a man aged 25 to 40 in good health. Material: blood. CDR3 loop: CSVAWGGTEAFF. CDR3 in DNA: TGCAGCGTTGCGTGGGGTGGTACTGAAGCTTTCTTT.